The 26 T cell receptor beta chains below come from one sample, sequenced in a study of blood T cell repertoires in COVID-19. The method was immunoSEQ multiplex PCR; TCRdb's version includes in-frame clones alone and lacks a portion of them. The data show around 200,000 clones, 70% to 85% seen once. Sequencing was performed on peripheral blood. The receptors here all came from a man aged 50 to 60 who had recovered from COVID-19.

The chain carries TRBV15 and TRBJ1-4; tentatively, D is TRBD1 (5 bases). V was pared by 0 bases and J by 7 bases, with 12 bases between. Germline CDR1 LNHNV, CDR2 YYDKDF (reference sequence). This CDR3 is 15 amino acids long. The CDR3: CATSRDAGQGEKLFF. The CDR3 bases are TGTGCCACCAGCAGAGATGCGGGGCAAGGTGAAAAACTGTTTTTT.

This clone was detected ten times or more. This chain joins TRBV28 and TRBJ2-5; 11 nucleotides match TRBD2. The CDR3 length is 16 residues. The germline CDR1 and CDR2 sequences are MDHEN and SYDVKM. J gave up 5 bases and V 2 bases, and 7 bases lay outside the gene matches. CDR3 sequence (DNA): TGTGCCAGCAGTTTAGTAGCGGGAGGGCCTATGGAGACCCAGTACTTC. Its protein is CASSLVAGGPMETQYF.

The V and J genes are TRBV14 and TRBJ2-4, with TRBD2 identical over 10 bases. CDR1 and CDR2 from the germline V gene are SGHDN and FVKESK. V lost 0 bases, J lost 3 bases, and 5 bases stayed unmatched. The CDR3 extends over 17 amino acids. CDR3 DNA sequence: TGTGCCAGCAGCCAAGATGGGACTAGCGTGGGCAAAAACATTCAGTACTTC. Protein product: CASSQDGTSVGKNIQYF.

This clone came up once. The CDR3 region is CASSNSPDRGQENTEAFF. DNA for the CDR3: TGTGCCAGCAGTAATTCCCCTGACAGGGGGCAGGAGAACACTGAAGCTTTCTTT. This chain uses TRBV12-1 with TRBJ1-1; the table's D gene call, TRBD1, was not cross checked with the DNA. TRBV12-1 is a documented pseudogene. The CDR3 consists of 18 residues.

This chain uses TRBV5-4 with TRBJ1-1; tentative D call: TRBD1 (6 bases). Germline CDR1 and CDR2: SGHNT and YYREEE (reference sequence). The V gene lost 4 bases and the J gene lost 4 bases, with 20 bases spanning the gap. This CDR3 comprises 16 residues. The CDR3 nucleotides are TGTGCCAGCAGCCGAGATCAGGGGCCATCGATCACTGAAGCTTTCTTT. This gives the protein CASSRDQGPSITEAFF.

The chain links TRBV27 to TRBJ1-4; TRBD1 is a possible D gene (5 bases). Germline CDR1 is MNHEY and CDR2 is SMNVEV (reference sequence). V was shortened by 2 bases and J by 3 bases, with 13 bases between the two germline ends. This CDR3 is built from 16 residues. The CDR3 region has the DNA TGTGCCAGCAGTTTACAGGGCCGGGGGGCTAATGAAAAACTGTTTTTT. It specifies CASSLQGRGANEKLFF.

The chain has TRBV18 and TRBJ2-7; D uncertain. With 2 bases removed from V and 2 bases from J, the gap between germline ends came to 13 bases. The CDR3 is 15 residues long. Per the germline V gene, CDR1 is KGHSH and CDR2 is LQKENI. In DNA, the CDR3 is TGTGCCAGCTCACCAAATCCAGACATTGCCTACGAGCAGTACTTC. Translated: CASSPNPDIAYEQYF.

The chain uses TRBV21-1 and TRBJ1-1. TRBV21-1 is tagged as a pseudogene. The CDR3 is made up of 19 amino acids. CDR3 bases: TGTGCCAGCAGCAAAGGGACCGGCTCGGGGGGGCAACTGAACACTGAAGCTTTCTTT. Its protein is CASSKGTGSGGQLNTEAFF.

The chain is built from TRBV7-9 and TRBJ2-7, with 7 positions matching TRBD2. Germline V gene data show CDR1 as SEHNR and CDR2 as FQNEAQ (reference sequence). The V gene end was trimmed by 4 bases and the J gene end by 6 bases; junction bases not matched to a gene: 18. This CDR3 has 17 amino acids. The CDR3 DNA follows: TGTGCCAGCAGCTCCCACCTGCCTAGCGGAGCCTCCGCCGAGCAGTACTTC. Translation: CASSSHLPSGASAEQYF.

The chain couples TRBV6-5 to TRBJ1-2; 8 bases align to TRBD1. Germline-derived CDR1 and CDR2 are MNHEY and SVGAGI. This CDR3 has 14 residues. Germline trimming cut 2 bases from V and 8 bases from J; bases unmatched to any gene: 7. This chain's CDR3 is CASSYVDRGGGYTF. Here the CDR3 DNA reads TGTGCCAGCAGTTACGTTGACAGGGGAGGGGGCTACACCTTC.

The rearrangement uses TRBV7-2 and TRBJ2-1; D perhaps matches TRBD2 (5 bases). The CDR3 consists of 14 residues. The germline V and J ends were trimmed by 5 bases and 8 bases, with 16 bases remaining between them. The germline V gene has CDR1 SGHTA and CDR2 FQGNSA. The CDR3 region is CASSPRSEGHEQFF. The CDR3 coding sequence is TGTGCCAGCAGCCCTAGATCTGAGGGCCATGAGCAGTTCTTC. The full variable domain, with the rest looked up from reference TRBV7-2 and TRBJ2-1, is GAGVSQSPSNKVTEKGKDVELRCDPISGHTALYWYRQSLGQGLEFLIYFQGNSAPDKSGLPSDRFSAERTGGSVSTLTIQRTQQEDSAVYLCASSPRSEGHEQFFGPGTRLTVL.

This clone was seen a handful of times. The chain couples TRBV13 to TRBJ1-1; 7 nucleotides agree with TRBD1. This CDR3 spans 16 amino acids. Unmatched junction bases numbered 7, after V lost 3 bases and J lost 0 bases. The germline V gene has CDR1 PRHDT and CDR2 FYEKMQ (reference sequence). CDR3 bases: TGTGCCAGCAGCTTCGGGACAGAATACATGAACACTGAAGCTTTCTTT. Translating it yields CASSFGTEYMNTEAFF.

This rearrangement joins TRBV28 to TRBJ2-5; 8 nucleotides match TRBD2. The germline V gene encodes CDR1 MDHEN and CDR2 SYDVKM. V lost 10 bases and J lost 5; bases outside the gene matches: 9. The CDR3 is made up of 13 amino acids. This CDR3 is CANSPAGEETQYF. For the CDR3, the DNA is TGTGCCAACTCCCCAGCGGGAGAGGAGACCCAGTACTTC. Together with reference TRBV28 and TRBJ2-5, the CDR3 gives the full variable domain: DVKVTQSSRYLVKRTGEKVFLECVQDMDHENMFWYRQDPGLGLRLIYFSYDVKMKEKGDIPEGYSVSREKKERFSLILESASTNQTSMYLCANSPAGEETQYFGPGTRLLVL.

The V call is TRBV4-1, the J call TRBJ2-1; 10 bases match TRBD2. V was pared by 0 bases and J by 1 base, with 15 bases of the junction left unmatched. Germline V gives CDR1 MGHRA, CDR2 YSYEKL. The CDR3 contains 21 residues. The CDR3 DNA is TGCGCCAGCAGCCAAGAAGGGAGGGCTAGCGGGAGATTTTGGTCCTACAATGAGCAGTTCTTC. Translated: CASSQEGRASGRFWSYNEQFF.

The chain joins TRBV7-9 to TRBJ2-1; 8 nucleotides line up with TRBD1. The V gene's germline CDR1 is SEHNR and CDR2 FQNEAQ (reference sequence). V gave up 1 base and J gave up 8 bases; unmatched junction bases: 4. The CDR3 has 14 residues. The CDR3 DNA reads TGTGCCAGCAGCTTAGTTGGACAGGGTGATGAGCAGTTCTTC. Its protein is CASSLVGQGDEQFF.

J is TRBJ1-3 and V is TRBV25-1, with TRBD1 matching over 9 bases. CDR1 is MGHDK and CDR2 is SYGVNS in the germline V gene. The length of the CDR3 is 14 residues. Unmatched junction bases numbered 3, after V lost 3 bases and J lost 6 bases. Here the CDR3 reads CASSDTGGTNTIYF. CDR3 DNA sequence: TGTGCCAGCAGTGACACAGGGGGCACAAACACCATATATTTT.

This clone has just a few counts. Here the CDR3 reads CASSLGLAGNYEQYF. The CDR3 DNA reads as TGTGCCAGCAGCCTTGGACTAGCGGGAAACTACGAGCAGTACTTC. The J gene is TRBJ2-7, the V gene TRBV14; TRBD2 aligns across 12 bases. Per germline, CDR1 SGHDN and CDR2 FVKESK. With 4 bases clipped from V and 3 bases from J, the junction kept 4 bases outside the gene matches. The CDR3 is 15 amino acids.

Only one count was recorded for this clone. This chain connects TRBV24-1 to TRBJ2-3; D gene ambiguous. V lost 4 bases and J lost 0, with 4 bases in between. CDR3 length: 13 amino acids. Germline values: CDR1 KGHDR, CDR2 SFDVKD. In nucleotides, the CDR3 is TGTGCCACCAGTGACCTTAGCACAGATACGCAGTATTTT. Protein sequence: CATSDLSTDTQYF.

The V call is TRBV6-4, the J call TRBJ2-1, with 16 bases fitting TRBD2. Germline V gives CDR1 MRHNA, CDR2 SNTAGT. CDR3 length: 15 amino acids. J lost 9 bases, V lost 2 bases, and 1 base had no gene match. In nucleotides, the CDR3 is TGTGCCAGCAGTGACGGGACTAGCGGGAGGGGTGAGCAGTTCTTC. This sequence encodes CASSDGTSGRGEQFF.

The V gene is TRBV9, the J gene TRBJ2-3, with 11 bases identical to TRBD2. The V segment lost 4 bases and the J segment 2 bases; nucleotides outside the gene matches: 18. CDR3 size: 20 residues. Looked up from germline, CDR1 is SGDLS and CDR2 is YYNGEE. CDR3 protein: CASSLTPLAGVPKPTDTQYF. CDR3 DNA: TGTGCCAGCAGCTTAACCCCACTAGCGGGAGTGCCGAAACCCACAGATACGCAGTATTTT.

This clone was counted many times. This chain uses TRBV5-5 with TRBJ2-3, with 9 positions matching TRBD1. The germline V gene encodes CDR1 SGHKS and CDR2 YYEKEE (reference sequence). With V trimmed by 5 bases and J by 4 bases, 11 bases remained unmatched. The CDR3 runs to 16 residues. The CDR3 spells CASSSEPTGGPDTQYF. CDR3 sequence (DNA): TGTGCCAGCAGTTCTGAACCAACAGGGGGCCCAGATACGCAGTATTTT.

This chain connects TRBV7-2 to TRBJ2-3, with 8 bases matching TRBD2. Germline CDR1 reads SGHTA; CDR2 reads FQGNSA. This CDR3 is built from 14 residues. The junction had 6 bases not matched to a gene; V was cut back by 5 bases and J by 5 bases. The CDR3 region is CASSPGGPRDTQYF. DNA of the CDR3: TGTGCCAGCAGCCCGGGAGGGCCTAGAGATACGCAGTATTTT.

This chain connects TRBV28 to TRBJ2-1; 13 bases match TRBD2. The CDR3 extends over 16 amino acids. The trim removed 5 bases at V and 8 bases at J, leaving 9 bases unmatched. CDR1 and CDR2 (germline): MDHEN, SYDVKM. The CDR3 coding sequence is TGTGCCAGCAGTCCCTCCGGGACTAGCGGGATCCATGAGCAGTTCTTC. This gives the protein CASSPSGTSGIHEQFF.

This clone appeared a few times. The chain uses TRBV9 and TRBJ1-1, with D tentatively TRBD1 (6 bases). CDR1 is SGDLS, CDR2 YYNGEE, per germline. This CDR3 comprises 14 residues. The V end was cut by 3 bases, the J end by 4 bases, with 13 bases between. As DNA, the CDR3 is TGTGCCAGCAGCGCCCAACAGGGTAGCACTGAAGCTTTCTTT. It codes for CASSAQQGSTEAFF.

This chain links TRBV28 with TRBJ2-5; 10 bases fit TRBD2. J gave up 4 bases and V 6 bases, and 8 bases lay outside the gene matches. The CDR3 is made up of 15 amino acids. Germline assignment: CDR1 MDHEN and CDR2 SYDVKM. The CDR3 DNA sequence: TGTGCCAGCAGCAGAAGCGGGGGGGAGAGAGAGACCCAGTACTTC. It encodes CASSRSGGERETQYF.

The chain uses TRBV4-1 and TRBJ1-5; no clear D. CDR3 length: 15 amino acids. Germline CDR1 MGHRA, CDR2 YSYEKL. V shed 0 bases and J shed 2 bases, with 8 bases lying between them. The CDR3 loop is CASSQEWRGNQPQHF. In DNA, the CDR3 is TGCGCCAGCAGCCAAGAGTGGAGGGGCAATCAGCCCCAGCATTTT.